This T cell receptor beta chain was found in a study of blood T cells in healthy people across ages. About the study: Capture by template switching was about one barcoded beta molecule per two T cells. Findings and limits, study-wide: PBMC samples, being unsorted, prevented any conclusive comparison of naive and antigen-experienced cells. Diversity estimates from one million T cells were considered underestimates.

The CDR3 runs to 13 residues. Germline assignment: CDR1 SQVTM and CDR2 ANQGSEA. Comments on this clonotype: Its antigen is undetermined. One junction end does not reproduce the germline sequence, and a read error may be involved.

Every sample had a minimum of 6.5 million PBMCs isolated. A J-beta primer mix and a sample-barcoded 5' primer were used in a second PCR of roughly 7 to 12 cycles. TCRdb reprocessed the 5' RACE reads with MiXCR, giving one entry per CDR3 protein. Here the sample spans some 560,000 distinct CDR3 sequences, around 27% being singletons. A further study also used this sample, focusing on T cells of mothers and their children.

This clonotype was obtained from a boy aged 2-9 years in good health. The J gene is TRBJ1-2, the V gene TRBV29-1; 7 bases map to TRBD1. What was sequenced was blood. CDR3 region: CSVSGQSNYGCTF. The CDR3 DNA is TGCAGCGTTTCGGGACAGTCAAACTATGGCTGCACCTTC. Together with reference TRBV29-1 and TRBJ1-2, the CDR3 gives the full variable domain: SAVISQKPSRDICQRGTSLTIQCQVDSQVTMMFWYRQQPGQSLTLIATANQGSEATYESGFVIDKFPISRPNLTFSTLTVSNMSPEDSSIYLCSVSGQSNYGCTFGSGTRLTVV.